The TCR beta chain described here comes from a study of a mutant IDH1 vaccine in newly diagnosed glioma. Study context: Antecedent treatment encompassed radiotherapy, temozolomide, or their combination; the majority received both.

The time point is: week 11, during vaccination. In every dose of vaccine, 300 ug of mutant IDH1 20-mer peptide was given alongside topical imiquimod. The length of the CDR3 is 15 residues. Germline CDR1 LGHNA, CDR2 YNFKEQ. Trimming removed 3 bases from V and 3 bases from J, with 13 bases in between. Details on this clone: Its antigen is as yet unknown.

The protocol was immunoSEQ multiplex PCR, while the TCRdb copy is restricted to in-frame clones and leaves out a portion. The repertoire consists of about 25,000 clones, with around 73% occurring once and the leading ten covering approximately 8.3%. The sample was PBMCs, taken from a glioma patient whose treatment included an IDH1 peptide vaccine. The chain joins TRBV4-2 to TRBJ2-3; D unclear. This clonotype was obtained from a woman between 18 and 29 years old with glioma. Here the CDR3 DNA reads TGTGCCAGCAGCCATTTTGCTACACCGACAGATACGCAGTATTTT. It translates to CASSHFATPTDTQYF.